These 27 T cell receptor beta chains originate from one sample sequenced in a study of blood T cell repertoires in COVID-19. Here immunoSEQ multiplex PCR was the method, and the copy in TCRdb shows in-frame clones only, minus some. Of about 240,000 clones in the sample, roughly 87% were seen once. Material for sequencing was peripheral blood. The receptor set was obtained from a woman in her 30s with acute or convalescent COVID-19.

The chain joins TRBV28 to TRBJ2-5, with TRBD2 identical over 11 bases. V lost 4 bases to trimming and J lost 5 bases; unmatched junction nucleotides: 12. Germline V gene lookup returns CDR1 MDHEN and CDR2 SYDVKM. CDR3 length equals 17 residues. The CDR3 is CASSSLAGGARKETQYF. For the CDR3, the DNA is TGTGCCAGCAGTTCCCTAGCGGGAGGAGCCCGGAAGGAGACCCAGTACTTC.

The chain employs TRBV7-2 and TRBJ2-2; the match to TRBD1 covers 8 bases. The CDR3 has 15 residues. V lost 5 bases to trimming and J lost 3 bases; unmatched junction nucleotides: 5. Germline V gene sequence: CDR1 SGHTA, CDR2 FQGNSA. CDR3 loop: CASSVRGPDTGELFF. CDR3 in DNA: TGTGCCAGCAGCGTCAGGGGGCCGGACACCGGGGAGCTGTTTTTT. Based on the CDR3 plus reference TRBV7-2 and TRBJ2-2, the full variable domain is GAGVSQSPSNKVTEKGKDVELRCDPISGHTALYWYRQSLGQGLEFLIYFQGNSAPDKSGLPSDRFSAERTGGSVSTLTIQRTQQEDSAVYLCASSVRGPDTGELFFGEGSRLTVL.

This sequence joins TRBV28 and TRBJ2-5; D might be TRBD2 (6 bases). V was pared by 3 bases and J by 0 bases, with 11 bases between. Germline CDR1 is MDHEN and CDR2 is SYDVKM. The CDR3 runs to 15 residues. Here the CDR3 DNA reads TGTGCCAGCAGTTTTGGGGGGAGAAACCAAGAGACCCAGTACTTC. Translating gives CASSFGGRNQETQYF.

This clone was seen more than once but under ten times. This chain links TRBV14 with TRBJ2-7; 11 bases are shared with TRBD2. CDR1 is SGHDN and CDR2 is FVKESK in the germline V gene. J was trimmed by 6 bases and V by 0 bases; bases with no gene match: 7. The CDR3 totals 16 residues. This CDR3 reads CASSQDWVAGGREQYF. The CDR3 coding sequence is TGTGCCAGCAGCCAAGACTGGGTAGCGGGAGGGCGCGAGCAGTACTTC.

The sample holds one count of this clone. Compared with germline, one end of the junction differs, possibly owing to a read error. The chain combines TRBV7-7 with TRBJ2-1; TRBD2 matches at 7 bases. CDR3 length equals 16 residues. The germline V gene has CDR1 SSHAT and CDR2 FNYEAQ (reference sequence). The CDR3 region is CASSLAAGSSYNEQFF. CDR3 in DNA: TGTGCTAGCAGCTTAGCAGCGGGAAGCTCCTACAATGAGCAGTTCTTC.

CDR3 in amino acids: CASSYSTSGNEQYF. In DNA, the CDR3 is TGTGCCAGCAGTTACTCGACTAGCGGGAACGAGCAGTACTTC. This chain joins TRBV6-6 and TRBJ2-7; 11 bases map to TRBD2. Trimming took 0 bases from V and 5 from J; bases not matched to a gene: 0. Germline CDR1 MNHNY, CDR2 SVGAGI (reference sequence). The length of the CDR3 is 14 residues.

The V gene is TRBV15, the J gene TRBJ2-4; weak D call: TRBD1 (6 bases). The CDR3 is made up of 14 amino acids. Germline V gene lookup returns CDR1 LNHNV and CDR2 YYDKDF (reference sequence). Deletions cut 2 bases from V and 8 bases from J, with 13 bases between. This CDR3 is CATSRNREGDIQYF. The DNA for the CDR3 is TGTGCCACCAGCAGAAACAGGGAAGGAGACATTCAGTACTTC.

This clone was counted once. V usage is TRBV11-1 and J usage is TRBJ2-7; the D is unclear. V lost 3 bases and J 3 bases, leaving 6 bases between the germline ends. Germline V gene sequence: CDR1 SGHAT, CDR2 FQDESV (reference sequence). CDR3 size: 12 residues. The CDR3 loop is CASSFIHYEQYF. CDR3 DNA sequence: TGTGCCAGCAGCTTCATACACTACGAGCAGTACTTC.

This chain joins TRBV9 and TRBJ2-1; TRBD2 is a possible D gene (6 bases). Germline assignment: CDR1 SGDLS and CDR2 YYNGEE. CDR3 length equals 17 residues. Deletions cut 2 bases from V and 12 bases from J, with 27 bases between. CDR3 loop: CASSVGLTEGGTYAQFF. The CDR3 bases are TGTGCCAGCAGCGTGGGGCTGACGGAGGGTGGTACCTACGCGCAGTTCTTC.

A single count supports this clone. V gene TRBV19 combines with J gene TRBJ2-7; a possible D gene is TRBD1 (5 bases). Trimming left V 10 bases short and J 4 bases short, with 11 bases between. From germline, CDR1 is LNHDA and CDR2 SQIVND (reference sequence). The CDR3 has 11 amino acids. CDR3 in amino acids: CATQRGYEQYF. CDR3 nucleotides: TGTGCCACCCAAAGGGGATACGAGCAGTACTTC.

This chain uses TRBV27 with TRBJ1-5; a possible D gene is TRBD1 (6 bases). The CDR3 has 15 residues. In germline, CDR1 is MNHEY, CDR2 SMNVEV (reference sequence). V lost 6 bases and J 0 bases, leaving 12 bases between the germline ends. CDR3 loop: CASRDRDNSNQPQHF. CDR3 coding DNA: TGTGCCAGCAGGGACAGAGATAATAGCAATCAGCCCCAGCATTTT.

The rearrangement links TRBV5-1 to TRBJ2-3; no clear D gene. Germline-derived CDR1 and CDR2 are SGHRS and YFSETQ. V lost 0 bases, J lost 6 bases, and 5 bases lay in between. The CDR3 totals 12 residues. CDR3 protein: CASSLGQDTQYF. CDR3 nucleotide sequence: TGCGCCAGCAGCTTGGGTCAGGATACGCAGTATTTT.

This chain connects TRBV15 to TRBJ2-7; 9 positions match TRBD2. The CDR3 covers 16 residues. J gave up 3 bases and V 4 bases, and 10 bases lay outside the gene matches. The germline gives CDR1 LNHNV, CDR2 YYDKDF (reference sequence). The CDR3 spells CATSTITGLAHYEQYF. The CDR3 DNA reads TGTGCCACCAGCACTATAACGGGACTAGCCCACTACGAGCAGTACTTC. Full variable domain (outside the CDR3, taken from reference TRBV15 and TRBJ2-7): DAMVIQNPRYQVTQFGKPVTLSCSQTLNHNVMYWYQQKSSQAPKLLFHYYDKDFNNEADTPDNFQSRRPNTSFCFLDIRSPGLGDTAMYLCATSTITGLAHYEQYFGPGTRLTVT.

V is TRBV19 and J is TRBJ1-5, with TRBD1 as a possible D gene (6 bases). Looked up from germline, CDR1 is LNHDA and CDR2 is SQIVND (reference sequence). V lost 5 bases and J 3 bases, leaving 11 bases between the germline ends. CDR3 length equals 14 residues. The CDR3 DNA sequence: TGTGCCAGTAGTCAGGGGATTGTCAATCAGCCCCAGCATTTT. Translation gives CASSQGIVNQPQHF.

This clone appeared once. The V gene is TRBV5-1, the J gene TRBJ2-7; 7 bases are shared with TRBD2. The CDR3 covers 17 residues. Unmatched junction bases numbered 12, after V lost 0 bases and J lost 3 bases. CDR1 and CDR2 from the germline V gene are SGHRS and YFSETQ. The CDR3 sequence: CASSLVASGGSYYEQYF. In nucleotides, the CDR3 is TGCGCCAGCAGCTTGGTGGCTAGCGGAGGCTCCTACTACGAGCAGTACTTC. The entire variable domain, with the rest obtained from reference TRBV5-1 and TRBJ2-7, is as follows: KAGVTQTPRYLIKTRGQQVTLSCSPISGHRSVSWYQQTPGQGLQFLFEYFSETQRNKGNFPGRFSGRQFSNSRSEMNVSTLELGDSALYLCASSLVASGGSYYEQYFGPGTRLTVT.

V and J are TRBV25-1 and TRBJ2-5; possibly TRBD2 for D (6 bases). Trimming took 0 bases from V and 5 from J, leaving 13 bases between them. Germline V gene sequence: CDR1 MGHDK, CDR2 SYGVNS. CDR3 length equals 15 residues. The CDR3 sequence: CASSEYMAGRETQYF. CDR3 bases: TGTGCCAGCAGTGAATATATGGCAGGGAGGGAGACCCAGTACTTC.

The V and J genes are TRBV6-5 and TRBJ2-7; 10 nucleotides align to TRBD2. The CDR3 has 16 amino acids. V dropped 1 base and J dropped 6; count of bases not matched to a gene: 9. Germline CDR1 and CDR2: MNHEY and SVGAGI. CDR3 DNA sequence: TGTGCCAGCAGTTACTTTGCTAGCGGGAGTAAGGTCGAGCAGTACTTC. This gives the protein CASSYFASGSKVEQYF.

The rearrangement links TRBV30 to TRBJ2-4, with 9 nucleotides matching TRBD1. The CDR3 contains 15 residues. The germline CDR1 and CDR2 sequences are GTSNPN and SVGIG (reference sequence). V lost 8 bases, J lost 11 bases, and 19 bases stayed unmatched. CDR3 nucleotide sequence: TGTGCCCAAAACACAGGGGGCGCATCTCGGGGGTTTCAGTACTTC. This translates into CAQNTGGASRGFQYF.

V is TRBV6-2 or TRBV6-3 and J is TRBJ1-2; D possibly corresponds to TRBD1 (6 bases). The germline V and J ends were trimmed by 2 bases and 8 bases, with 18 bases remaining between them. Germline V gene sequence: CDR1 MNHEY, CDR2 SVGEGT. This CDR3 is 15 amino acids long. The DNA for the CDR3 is TGTGCCAGCAGTTACGGTATCGGGACATCCAGCGGCTACACCTTC. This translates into CASSYGIGTSSGYTF.

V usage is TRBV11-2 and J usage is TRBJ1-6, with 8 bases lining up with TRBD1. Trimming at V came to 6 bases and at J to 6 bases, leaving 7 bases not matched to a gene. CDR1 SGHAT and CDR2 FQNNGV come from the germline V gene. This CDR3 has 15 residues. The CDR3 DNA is TGTGCCAGCAGACAAGCCCAGGGGGCTAATTCACCCCTCCACTTT. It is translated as CASRQAQGANSPLHF.

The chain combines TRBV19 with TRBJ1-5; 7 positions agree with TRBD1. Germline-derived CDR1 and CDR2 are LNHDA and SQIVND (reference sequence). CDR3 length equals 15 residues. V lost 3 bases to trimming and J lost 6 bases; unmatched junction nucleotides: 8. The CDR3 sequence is CASSIRGTRGQPQHF. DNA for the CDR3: TGTGCCAGTAGTATCAGGGGGACAAGGGGTCAGCCCCAGCATTTT.

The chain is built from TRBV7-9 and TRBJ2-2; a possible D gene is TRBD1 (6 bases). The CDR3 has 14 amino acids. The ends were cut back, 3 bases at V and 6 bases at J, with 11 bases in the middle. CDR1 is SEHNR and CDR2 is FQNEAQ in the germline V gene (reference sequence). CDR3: CASSLGQKAGELFF. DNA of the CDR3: TGTGCCAGCAGCTTGGGACAAAAGGCCGGGGAGCTGTTTTTT.

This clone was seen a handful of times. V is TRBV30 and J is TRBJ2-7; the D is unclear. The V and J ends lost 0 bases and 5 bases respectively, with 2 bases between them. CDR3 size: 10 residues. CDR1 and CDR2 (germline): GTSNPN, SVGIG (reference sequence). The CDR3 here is CAWSVDEQYF. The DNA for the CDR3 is TGTGCCTGGAGTGTCGACGAGCAGTACTTC.

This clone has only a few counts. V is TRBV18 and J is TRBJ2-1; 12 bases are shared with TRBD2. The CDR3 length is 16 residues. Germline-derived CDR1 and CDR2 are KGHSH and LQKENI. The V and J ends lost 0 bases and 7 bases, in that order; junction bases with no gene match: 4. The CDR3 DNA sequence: TGTGCCAGCTCACCACCCCTAGCGGGAGGGTGGAATGAGCAGTTCTTC. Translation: CASSPPLAGGWNEQFF.

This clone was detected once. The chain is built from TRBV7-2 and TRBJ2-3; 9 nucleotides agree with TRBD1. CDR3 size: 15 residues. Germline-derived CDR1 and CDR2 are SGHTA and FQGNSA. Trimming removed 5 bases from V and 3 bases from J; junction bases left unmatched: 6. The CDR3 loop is CASSLRTGETDTQYF. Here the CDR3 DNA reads TGTGCCAGCAGCCTACGGACAGGGGAAACAGATACGCAGTATTTT.

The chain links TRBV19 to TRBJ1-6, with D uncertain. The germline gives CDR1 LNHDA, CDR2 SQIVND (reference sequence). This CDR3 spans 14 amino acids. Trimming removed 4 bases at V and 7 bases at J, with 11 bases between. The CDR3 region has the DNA TGTGCCAGTAGTACCCCTGGGGAGAATTCACCCCTCCACTTT. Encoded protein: CASSTPGENSPLHF.

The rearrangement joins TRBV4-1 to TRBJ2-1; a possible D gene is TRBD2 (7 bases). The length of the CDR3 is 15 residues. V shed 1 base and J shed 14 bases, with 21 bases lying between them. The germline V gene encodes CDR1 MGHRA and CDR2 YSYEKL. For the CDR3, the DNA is TGCGCCAGCAGCCAAGGCGTCGAACGGGGGGCGGAAGAGTTCTTC. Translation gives CASSQGVERGAEEFF.